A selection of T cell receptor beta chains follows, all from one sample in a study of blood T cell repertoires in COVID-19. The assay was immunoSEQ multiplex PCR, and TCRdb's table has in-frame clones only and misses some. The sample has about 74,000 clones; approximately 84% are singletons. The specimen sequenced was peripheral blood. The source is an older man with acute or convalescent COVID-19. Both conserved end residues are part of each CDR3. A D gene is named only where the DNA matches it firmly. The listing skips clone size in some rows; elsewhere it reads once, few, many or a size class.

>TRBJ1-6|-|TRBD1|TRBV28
CASRPGQAAPLHF
TGTGCCAGCAGACCAGGACAGGCGGCCCCCCTCCACTTT
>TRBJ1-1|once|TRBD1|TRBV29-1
CSVTGQGSEAFF
TGCAGCGTAACAGGACAGGGGTCTGAAGCTTTCTTT
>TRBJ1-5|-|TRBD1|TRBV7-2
CASSSSGQGGQPQHF
TGTGCCAGCAGCTCCTCTGGACAGGGTGGGCAGCCCCAGCATTTT
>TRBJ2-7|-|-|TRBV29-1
CSVDGIGGQGLEQYF
TGCAGCGTTGATGGTATAGGTGGGCAGGGACTCGAGCAGTACTTC
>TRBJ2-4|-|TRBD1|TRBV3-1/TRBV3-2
CASSPWDRGFPYF
TGTGCCAGCAGCCCCTGGGACAGGGGGTTCCCGTACTTC
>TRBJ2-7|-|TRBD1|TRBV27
CASSPSTGQATYEQYF
TGTGCCAGCAGTCCATCCACGGGACAGGCGACCTACGAGCAGTACTTC
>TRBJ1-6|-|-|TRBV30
CAWGRTVSSPLHF
TGTGCCTGGGGAAGGACAGTGTCCTCACCCCTCCACTTT
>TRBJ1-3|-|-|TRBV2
CASRGTLGNTIYF
TGTGCCAGCAGAGGGACATTAGGGAACACCATATATTTT
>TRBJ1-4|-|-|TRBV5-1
CASSLRPRGEKLFF
TGCGCCAGCAGCTTACGACCCAGGGGTGAAAAACTGTTTTTT
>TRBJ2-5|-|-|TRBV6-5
CASSLIQETQYF
TGTGCCAGCAGTTTAATTCAAGAGACCCAGTACTTC
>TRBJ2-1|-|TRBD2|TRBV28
CASSSRVGLAGGGSYNEQFF
TGTGCCAGCAGTTCTCGGGTGGGACTAGCGGGAGGGGGCTCCTACAATGAGCAGTTCTTC
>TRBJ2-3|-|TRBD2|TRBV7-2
CASSLARTSTTDTQYF
TGTGCCAGCAGCTTAGCCAGGACTAGCACCACAGATACGCAGTATTTT
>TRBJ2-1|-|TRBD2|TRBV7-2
CASSLGGTSAYNEQFF
TGTGCCAGCAGCTTAGGTGGGACTAGTGCCTACAATGAGCAGTTCTTC
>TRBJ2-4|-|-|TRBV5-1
CASSFTPSDEAKNIQYF
TGCGCCAGCAGCTTTACCCCTAGCGATGAGGCCAAAAACATTCAGTACTTC
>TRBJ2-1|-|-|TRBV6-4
CASSFDRYEQFF
TGTGCCAGCAGTTTTGACAGGTATGAGCAGTTCTTC
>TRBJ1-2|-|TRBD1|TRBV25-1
CASSESQGAGGYTF
TGTGCCAGCAGTGAATCGCAGGGGGCGGGTGGCTACACCTTC
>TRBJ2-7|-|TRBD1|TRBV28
CATTGGYEQYF
TGTGCCACTACAGGGGGCTACGAGCAGTACTTC
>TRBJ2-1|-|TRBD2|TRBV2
CASKRAGGPNEQFF
TGTGCCAGCAAGAGGGCGGGGGGGCCCAATGAGCAGTTCTTC
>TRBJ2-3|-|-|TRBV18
CASSPPSEDTQYF
TGTGCCAGCTCACCCCCCTCGGAGGATACGCAGTATTTT
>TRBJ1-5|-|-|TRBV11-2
CASSRGAGGYQPQHF
TGTGCCAGCAGCCGGGGGGCCGGGGGTTATCAGCCCCAGCATTTT
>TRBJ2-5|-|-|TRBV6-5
CASSYNLALGETQYF
TGTGCCAGCAGTTACAATCTAGCACTAGGAGAGACCCAGTACTTC
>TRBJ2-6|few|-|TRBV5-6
CASSFDTSGANVLTF
TGTGCCAGCAGCTTCGACACCTCTGGGGCCAACGTCCTGACTTTC
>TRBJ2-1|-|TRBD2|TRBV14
CASSLRFLAGGGNEQFF
TGTGCCAGCAGCCTTCGATTTCTAGCGGGGGGTGGCAATGAGCAGTTCTTC
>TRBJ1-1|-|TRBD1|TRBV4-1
CASSHPGGAGWTEAFF
TGCGCCAGCAGCCACCCAGGGGGCGCGGGTTGGACTGAAGCTTTCTTT
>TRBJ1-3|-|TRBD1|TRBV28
CASSLTGLGGNTIYF
TGTGCCAGCAGTTTGACAGGGCTGGGGGGAAACACCATATATTTT
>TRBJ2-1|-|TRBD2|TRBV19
CASTVAGGYNEQFF
TGTGCCAGTACCGTAGCGGGAGGTTACAATGAGCAGTTCTTC
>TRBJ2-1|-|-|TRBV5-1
CASSSLSRNEQFF
TGCGCCAGCAGCTCCCTGTCTCGTAATGAGCAGTTCTTC
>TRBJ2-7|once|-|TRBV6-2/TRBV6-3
CASSYRQQPYEQYF
TGTGCCAGCAGTTACCGACAGCAACCCTACGAGCAGTACTTC
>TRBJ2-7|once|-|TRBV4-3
CASSQDTGDTYEQYF
TGCGCCAGCAGCCAAGATACCGGGGATACCTACGAGCAGTACTTC
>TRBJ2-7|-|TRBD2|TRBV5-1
CASSPQGLGIYEQYF
TGCGCCAGCAGCCCCCAGGGACTAGGGATCTACGAGCAGTACTTC
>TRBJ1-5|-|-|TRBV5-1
CASSTGSPGNQPQHF
TGCGCCAGCAGCACGGGAAGTCCGGGGAATCAGCCCCAGCATTTT
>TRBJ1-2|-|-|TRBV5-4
CASSSSGLGAVGYTF
TGTGCCAGCAGCTCCTCTGGATTGGGGGCTGTGGGCTACACCTTC
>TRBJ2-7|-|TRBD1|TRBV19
CASSWDRGYEQYF
TGTGCCAGTAGTTGGGACAGGGGTTACGAGCAGTACTTC
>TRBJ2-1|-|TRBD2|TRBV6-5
CASIGGGRDEQFF
TGTGCCAGCATTGGGGGAGGGCGGGATGAGCAGTTCTTC
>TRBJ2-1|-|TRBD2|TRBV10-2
CASRAGGNEQFF
TGCGCCAGCAGGGCGGGAGGCAATGAGCAGTTCTTC
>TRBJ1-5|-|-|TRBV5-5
CASSFEATASRPQHF
TGTGCCAGCAGCTTTGAGGCGACAGCCTCTAGGCCCCAGCATTTT
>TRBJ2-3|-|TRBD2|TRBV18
CASSPLSGLAGASTDTQYF
TGTGCCAGCTCACCACTTTCGGGACTAGCGGGAGCTAGCACAGATACGCAGTATTTT
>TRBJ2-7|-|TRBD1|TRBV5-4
CASSPDRSSYEQYF
TGTGCCAGCAGCCCGGACAGGTCCTCCTACGAGCAGTACTTC
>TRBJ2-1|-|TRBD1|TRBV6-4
CASSDPGTDNEQFF
TGTGCCAGCAGTGACCCGGGGACAGACAATGAGCAGTTCTTC
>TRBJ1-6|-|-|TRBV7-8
CASSSIDQQGFYNSPLHF
TGTGCCAGCAGCTCCATAGATCAACAGGGCTTTTATAATTCACCCCTCCACTTT
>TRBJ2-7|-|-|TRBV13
CASSPHWAGSSYEQYF
TGTGCCAGCAGCCCCCACTGGGCGGGGAGCTCCTACGAGCAGTACTTC
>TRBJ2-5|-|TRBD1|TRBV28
CASSSTGATYQETQYF
TGTGCCAGCAGTTCTACAGGGGCAACGTACCAAGAGACCCAGTACTTC
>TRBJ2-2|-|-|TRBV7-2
CASSSMAGAGAGELFF
TGTGCCAGCAGCTCGATGGCAGGCGCGGGGGCTGGGGAGCTGTTTTTT
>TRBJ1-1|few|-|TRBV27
CASSPRTPMNTEAFF
TGTGCCAGCAGTCCCCGGACACCCATGAACACTGAAGCTTTCTTT